The T cell receptor (beta chain) described here comes from a study of T cell responses to AZD1222 COVID-19 vaccine. Whole-study findings and limits: Among spike-specific TCRs, nearly half reportedly target unmutated variant regions. A mostly white British donor set with more females was recruited, and clonal diversity was possibly underestimated.

TCRdb keeps only in-frame clones here, not all; method: immunoSEQ multiplex PCR. The repertoire holds roughly 150,000 clones, with roughly nine tenths as singletons. Second-dose timings of about 4 or about 12 weeks were pooled. V lost 0 bases and J lost 6; bases outside the gene matches: 2. The length of the CDR3 is 14 residues. The germline gives CDR1 SGHNT, CDR2 YYREEE (reference sequence). To note about this clone: Its target is not known.

Sample: peripheral blood, taken 28 days after the second AZD1222 dose. This sequence was found in an adult who received the AZD1222 COVID-19 vaccine. This chain links TRBV5-4 with TRBJ1-2, with 10 positions matching TRBD1. This CDR3 is CASSLEGQGDGYTF. CDR3 DNA: TGTGCCAGCAGCTTGGAAGGACAGGGGGATGGCTACACCTTC.